This TCR beta chain derives from a study of T cell responses to AZD1222 COVID-19 vaccine. Study conclusions and caveats: The study found vaccine-associated CD4 TCRs spanning spike, dominant at 160-218 and 743-854. Sampling that yielded the repertoires occurred only after the peak T cell response. Only a handful of AZD1222 recipients were seropositive at baseline.

Per germline, CDR1 KGHDR and CDR2 SFDVKD. CDR3 length equals 13 residues. The germline V and J ends were trimmed by 6 bases and 1 base, with 8 bases remaining between them. TCRdb's table, derived via immunoSEQ multiplex PCR, lists solely in-frame clones and lacks some. This repertoire shows about 100,000 clones, around 90% found once; its top ten account for about 1.7%. As to this clone: What it binds is not known.

This chain connects TRBV24-1 to TRBJ1-1; D not certain. The starting material was peripheral blood, obtained on day 0 of AZD1222 vaccination. The TCR was taken from an adult in good health. The CDR3 here is CATSRGRNTEAFF. For the CDR3, the DNA is TGTGCCACCAGTCGGGGTAGGAACACTGAAGCTTTCTTT.